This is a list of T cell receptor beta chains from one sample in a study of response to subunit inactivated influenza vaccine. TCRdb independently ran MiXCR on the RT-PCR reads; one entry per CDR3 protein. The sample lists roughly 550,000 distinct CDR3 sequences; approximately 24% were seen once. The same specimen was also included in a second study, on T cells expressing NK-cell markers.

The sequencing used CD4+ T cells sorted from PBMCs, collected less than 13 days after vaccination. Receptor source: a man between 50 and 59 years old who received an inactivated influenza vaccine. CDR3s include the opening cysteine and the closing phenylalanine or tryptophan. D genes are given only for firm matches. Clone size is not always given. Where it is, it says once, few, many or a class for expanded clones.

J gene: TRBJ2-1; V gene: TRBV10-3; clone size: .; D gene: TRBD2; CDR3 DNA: TGTGCCATCAGTGAAGGGCGGGAGCACACCAATGAGCAGTTCTTC; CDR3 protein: CAISEGREHTNEQFF
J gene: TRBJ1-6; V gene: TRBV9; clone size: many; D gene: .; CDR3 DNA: TGTGCCAGCAGCACCCGGTGGAATAATTCACCCCTCCACTTT; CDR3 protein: CASSTRWNNSPLHF
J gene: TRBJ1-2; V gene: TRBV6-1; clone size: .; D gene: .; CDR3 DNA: TGTGCCAGCAGGCAGAAGGGCACGGTCTATGGCTACACCTTC; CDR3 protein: CASRQKGTVYGYTF
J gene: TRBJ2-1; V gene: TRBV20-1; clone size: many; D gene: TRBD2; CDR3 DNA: TGCAGTGCTTCGGAAAGCGGGGGGGCCTCCTACAATGAGCAGTTCTTC; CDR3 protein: CSASESGGASYNEQFF
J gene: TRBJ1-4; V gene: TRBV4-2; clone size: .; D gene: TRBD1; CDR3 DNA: TGTGCCAGCAGCCAAAACCGGGACAGGGTCACCTTGGGGGAAAAACTGTTTTTT; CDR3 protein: CASSQNRDRVTLGEKLFF
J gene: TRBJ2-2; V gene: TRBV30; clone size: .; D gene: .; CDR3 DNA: TGTGCCTGGAGTGTACCTGGGAGATTCACCGGGGAGCTGTTTTTT; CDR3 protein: CAWSVPGRFTGELFF
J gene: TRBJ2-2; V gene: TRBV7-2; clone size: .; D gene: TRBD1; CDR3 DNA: TGTGCCAGCAGCTTAGGGGACAGAAGCACCGGGGAGCTGTTTTTT; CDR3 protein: CASSLGDRSTGELFF
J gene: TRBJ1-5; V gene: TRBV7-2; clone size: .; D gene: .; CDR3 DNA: TGTGCCAGCAGCTTAGTTCCTAGCAATCAGCCCCAGCATTTT; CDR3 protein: CASSLVPSNQPQHF
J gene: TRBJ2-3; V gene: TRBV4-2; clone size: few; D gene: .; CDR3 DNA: TGTGCCAGCAGCCACCATAGCACAGATACGCAGTATTTT; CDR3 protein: CASSHHSTDTQYF
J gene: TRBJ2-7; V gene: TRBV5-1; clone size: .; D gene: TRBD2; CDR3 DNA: TGCGCCAGCAGCCGGGAGGCAGGTACCTACGAGCAGTACTTC; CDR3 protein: CASSREAGTYEQYF
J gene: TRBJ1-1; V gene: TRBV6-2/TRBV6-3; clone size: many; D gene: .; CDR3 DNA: TGTGCCAGCAGTTACGGCGGGAACACTGAAGCTTTCTTT; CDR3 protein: CASSYGGNTEAFF
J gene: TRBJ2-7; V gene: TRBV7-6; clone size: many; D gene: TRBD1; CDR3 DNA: TGTGCCAGCAGCCTTGGACAGGACTACGAGCAGTACTTC; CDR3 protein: CASSLGQDYEQYF
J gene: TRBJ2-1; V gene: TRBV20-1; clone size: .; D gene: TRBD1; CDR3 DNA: TGCAGTGCTAGCGCCGGGACAGGGGGCTACAATGAGCAGTTCTTC; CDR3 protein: CSASAGTGGYNEQFF
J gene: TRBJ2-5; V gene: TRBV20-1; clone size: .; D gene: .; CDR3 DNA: TGCAGTGCTAGTGGGGGGGGACAGGACCAAGAGACCCAGTACTTC; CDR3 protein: CSASGGGQDQETQYF
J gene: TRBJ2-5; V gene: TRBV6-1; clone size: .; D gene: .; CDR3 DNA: TGTGCCAGCAGTCATAACTACGAGGCAAAGGAGACCCAGTACTTC; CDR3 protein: CASSHNYEAKETQYF
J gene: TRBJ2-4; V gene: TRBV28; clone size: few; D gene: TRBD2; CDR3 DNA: TGTGCCAGCAGTCGCTCCGGACTAGCCGGGACCAAAAACATTCAGTACTTC; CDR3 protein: CASSRSGLAGTKNIQYF
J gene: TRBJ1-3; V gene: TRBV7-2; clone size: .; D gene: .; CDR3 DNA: TGTGCCAGCAGCTTACTCCCCAGCTCTGGAAACACCATATATTTT; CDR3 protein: CASSLLPSSGNTIYF
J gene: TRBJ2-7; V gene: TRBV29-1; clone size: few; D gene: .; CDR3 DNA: TGCAGCGTTGCTGATTCGAACTACGAGCAGTACTTC; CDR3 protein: CSVADSNYEQYF
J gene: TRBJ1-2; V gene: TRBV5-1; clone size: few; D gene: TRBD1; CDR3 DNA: TGCGCCAGCAGCCCCGGGACAGGGGTATATTATGGCTACACCTTC; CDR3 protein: CASSPGTGVYYGYTF
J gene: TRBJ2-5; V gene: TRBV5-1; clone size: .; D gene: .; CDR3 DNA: TGCGCCAGCCGATTTGTAGGGTACCAAGAGACCCAGTACTTC; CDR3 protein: CASRFVGYQETQYF
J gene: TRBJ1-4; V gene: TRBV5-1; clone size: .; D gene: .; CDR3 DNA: TGCGCCAGCAGCCGTCAGGGGAAATCTAATGAAAAACTGTTTTTT; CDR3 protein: CASSRQGKSNEKLFF
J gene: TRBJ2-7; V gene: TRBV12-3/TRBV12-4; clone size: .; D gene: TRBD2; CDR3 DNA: TGTGCCAGCAGGGGGAGCGGGGTAATTTACGAGCAGTACTTC; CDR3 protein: CASRGSGVIYEQYF
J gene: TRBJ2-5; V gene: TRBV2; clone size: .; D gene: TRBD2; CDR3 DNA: TGTGCCAGCAGTGAGCAGAGCGGGGGGGCCTTAGAGACCCAGTACTTC; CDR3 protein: CASSEQSGGALETQYF
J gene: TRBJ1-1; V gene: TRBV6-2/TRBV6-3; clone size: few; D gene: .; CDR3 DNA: TGTGCCAGCAGTTACACAGGGATGGGGTACACTGAAGCTTTCTTT; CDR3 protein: CASSYTGMGYTEAFF
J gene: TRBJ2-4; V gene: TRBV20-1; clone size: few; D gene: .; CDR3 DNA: TGCAGTGCTAGAGTAGGGGGAGTCCTAGCCAAAAACATTCAGTACTTC; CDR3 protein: CSARVGGVLAKNIQYF
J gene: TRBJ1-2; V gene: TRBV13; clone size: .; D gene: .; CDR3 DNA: TGTGCCAGCAGCTTAGGGGGGACAAAGGTCCCCTATGGCTACACCTTC; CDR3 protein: CASSLGGTKVPYGYTF
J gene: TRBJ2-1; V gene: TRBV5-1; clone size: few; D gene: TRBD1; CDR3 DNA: TGCGCCAGCAGACAACAGGGGAACAATGAGCAGTTCTTC; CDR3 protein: CASRQQGNNEQFF
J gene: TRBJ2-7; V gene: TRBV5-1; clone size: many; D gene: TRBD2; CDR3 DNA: TGCGCCAGCAGCCCCGGTTGGCTAGCGGGGCCCCTCGAGCAGTACTTC; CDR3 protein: CASSPGWLAGPLEQYF
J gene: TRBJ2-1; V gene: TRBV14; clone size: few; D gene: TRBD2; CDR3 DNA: TGTGCCAGCAGCCAAGCTCGGGGGACTAGCGGTGAGCAGTTCTTC; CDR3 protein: CASSQARGTSGEQFF
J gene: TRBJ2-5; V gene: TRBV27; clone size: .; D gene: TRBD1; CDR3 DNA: TGTGCCAGCAAATCCCTTAGACAGGGCTATAGCGAGACCCAGTACTTC; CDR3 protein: CASKSLRQGYSETQYF
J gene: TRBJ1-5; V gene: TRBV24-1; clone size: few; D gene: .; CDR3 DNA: TGTGCCACCAGTGAGACAGGCGTTTATCAGCCCCAGCATTTT; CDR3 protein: CATSETGVYQPQHF
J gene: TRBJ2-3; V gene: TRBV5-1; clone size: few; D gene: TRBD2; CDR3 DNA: TGCGCCAGCAGCTTCACCGGTTCTAGCGGGGGGGCCGAAGATACGCAGTATTTT; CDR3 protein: CASSFTGSSGGAEDTQYF
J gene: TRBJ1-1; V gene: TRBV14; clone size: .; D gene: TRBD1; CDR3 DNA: TGTGCCAGCAGCCCCCCTGGGACAGGGTCGAACACTGAAGCTTTCTTT; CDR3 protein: CASSPPGTGSNTEAFF
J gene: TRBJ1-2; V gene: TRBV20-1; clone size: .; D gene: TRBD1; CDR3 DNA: TGCAGTGCTAGCGGACAGGGGGTCTCCTATGGCTACACCTTC; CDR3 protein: CSASGQGVSYGYTF
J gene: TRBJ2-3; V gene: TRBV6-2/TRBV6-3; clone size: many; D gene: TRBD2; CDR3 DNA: TGTGCCAGCAGTTACAGCCTAGCGGGGGGCACAGATACGCAGTATTTT; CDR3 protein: CASSYSLAGGTDTQYF
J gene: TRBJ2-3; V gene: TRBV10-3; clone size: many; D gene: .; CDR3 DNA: TGTGCCATCAGTGAACAACTAGTGACAGATACGCAGTATTTT; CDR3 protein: CAISEQLVTDTQYF
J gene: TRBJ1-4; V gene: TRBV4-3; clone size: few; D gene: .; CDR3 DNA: TGCGCCAGCAGCCACGGGGCGGGCGGCGAAAAACTGTTTTTT; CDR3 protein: CASSHGAGGEKLFF
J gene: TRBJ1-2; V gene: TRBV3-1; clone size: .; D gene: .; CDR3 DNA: TGTGCCAGCAGCCAAGCGGGGACAAACTATGGCTACACCTTC; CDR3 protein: CASSQAGTNYGYTF
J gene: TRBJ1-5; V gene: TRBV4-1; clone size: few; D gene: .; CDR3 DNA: TGCGCCAGCAGCCAAGTTACAGTGGACAATCAGCCCCAGCATTTT; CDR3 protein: CASSQVTVDNQPQHF
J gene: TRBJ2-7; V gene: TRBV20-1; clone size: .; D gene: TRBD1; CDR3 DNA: TGCAGTGCTACGGGGGACAGGGGTTCCTACGAGCAGTACTTC; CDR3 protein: CSATGDRGSYEQYF
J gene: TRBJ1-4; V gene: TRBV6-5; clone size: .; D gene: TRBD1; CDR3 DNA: TGTGCCAGCAGTAACAGGGGTGAGGGTGAAAAACTGTTTTTT; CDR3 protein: CASSNRGEGEKLFF
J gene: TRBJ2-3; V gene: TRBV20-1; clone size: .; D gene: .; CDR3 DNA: TGCAGTGCTAGAAGCAAAACGGGCCACGAGGGTGAGCAGTATTTT; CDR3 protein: CSARSKTGHEGEQYF
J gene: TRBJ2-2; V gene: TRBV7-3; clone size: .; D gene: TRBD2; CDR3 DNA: TGTGCCAGCAGCTTAAGGACTAGCGGGAGGGCCGCGGGCACCGGGGAGCTGTTTTTT; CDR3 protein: CASSLRTSGRAAGTGELFF
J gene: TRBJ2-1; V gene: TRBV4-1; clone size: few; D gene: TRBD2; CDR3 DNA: TGCGCCAGCAGCCAGTCGGGAGGACTCTACAATGAGCAGTTCTTC; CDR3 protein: CASSQSGGLYNEQFF
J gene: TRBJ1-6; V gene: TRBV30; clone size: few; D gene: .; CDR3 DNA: TGTGCCTGGAGCGAAGGATTTTACCGGACACCCCTCCACTTT; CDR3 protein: CAWSEGFYRTPLHF
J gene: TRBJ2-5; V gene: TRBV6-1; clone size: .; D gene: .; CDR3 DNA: TGTGCCAGCAGTGGGGGAGACCTTGGGGGAGAGACCCAGTACTTC; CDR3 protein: CASSGGDLGGETQYF